This TCR beta chain was observed in a study of cytomegalovirus exposure and HLA in healthy donors. Study-wide results and limits: Usually a TCR sequence was rare, but some public TCRs were found in many donors. A few of the chains that were CMV-associated were confirmed in vitro to be specific for CMV antigens.

Here immunoSEQ multiplex PCR was the method, and the copy in TCRdb shows in-frame clones only, minus some. The sample has fewer than 250,000 clones; roughly 83% are singletons. There are 16 residues in the CDR3. In germline, CDR1 is SGHAT, CDR2 FQNNGV. Trimming removed 5 bases from V and 0 bases from J, with 14 bases in between. As to this clone: The antigen remains undetermined.

This receptor was taken from a woman between 18 and 29 years old in good health and CMV-seronegative. The V gene is TRBV11-2, the J gene TRBJ1-3; D gene uncertain. Sequencing was performed on PBMCs. This CDR3 is CASSNHGKSSGNTIYF. Written as DNA, the CDR3 is TGTGCCAGCAGCAACCACGGAAAGAGCTCTGGAAACACCATATATTTT.